The 7 T cell receptor beta chains below all came from one sample that was sequenced in a study of cytomegalovirus exposure and HLA in healthy donors. PCR was performed using 60 Vbeta and 13 Jbeta primers. Generated by immunoSEQ multiplex PCR, the TCRdb table keeps only in-frame clones and is missing some. This sample yields about 170,000 clones, of which approximately 78% are seen a single time; 2% to 3% belongs to the top ten. The sample was PBMCs. The receptor set was obtained from a male donor in good health and CMV-seronegative.

V is TRBV14 and J is TRBJ2-5, with 10 bases fitting TRBD2. Germline V gene sequence: CDR1 SGHDN, CDR2 FVKESK. V dropped 3 bases and J dropped 7; count of bases not matched to a gene: 5. CDR3 length: 14 amino acids. The CDR3 sequence is CASSHLAGVRTQYF. The CDR3 nucleotides are TGTGCCAGCAGCCATCTAGCGGGGGTGCGGACCCAGTACTTC.

The chain is built from TRBV7-3 and TRBJ2-7, with a possible D match to TRBD2 (6 bases). The CDR3 is 15 residues long. The germline V and J ends were trimmed by 0 bases and 1 base, with 10 bases remaining between them. Germline V lookup: CDR1 SGHTA, CDR2 FQGTGA. The CDR3 sequence is CASSLTVGGSYEQYF. The CDR3 DNA follows: TGTGCCAGCAGCTTAACCGTCGGGGGATCCTACGAGCAGTACTTC.

The chain uses TRBV7-9 and TRBJ2-7; D perhaps matches TRBD2 (6 bases). Germline CDR1 and CDR2: SEHNR and FQNEAQ (reference sequence). Deletions cut 2 bases from V and 2 bases from J, with 16 bases between. The CDR3 totals 16 residues. CDR3 loop: CASSLLSGLSPYEQYF. The CDR3 DNA is TGTGCCAGCAGCTTACTCTCGGGACTCTCACCCTACGAGCAGTACTTC.

V and J are TRBV7-8 and TRBJ1-5; 8 nucleotides agree with TRBD1. The CDR3 loop spans 16 amino acids. Germline CDR1 SGHVS, CDR2 FQNEAQ. Trimming at V came to 0 bases and at J to 6 bases, leaving 7 bases not matched to a gene. Here the CDR3 DNA reads TGTGCCAGCAGCTTAGCTAGGACAGGGCAGCGTCAGCCCCAGCATTTT. Translated, it gives CASSLARTGQRQPQHF.

This chain uses TRBV19 with TRBJ2-1; D remains ambiguous. Germline CDR1 LNHDA, CDR2 SQIVND (reference sequence). This CDR3 contains 15 residues. The germline V and J ends were trimmed by 3 bases and 1 base, with 10 bases remaining between them. CDR3 nucleotide sequence: TGTGCCAGTAGTATGTCTCTCGAGTCCTACAATGAGCAGTTCTTC. This codes for CASSMSLESYNEQFF.

This chain links TRBV19 with TRBJ1-5; 8 bases agree with TRBD1. V lost 9 bases, J lost 1 base, and 8 bases stayed unmatched. Germline assignment: CDR1 LNHDA and CDR2 SQIVND (reference sequence). The CDR3 is 15 amino acids. CDR3 amino acids: CASTRGQASNQPQHF. CDR3 bases: TGTGCCAGCACCAGGGGGCAGGCAAGCAATCAGCCCCAGCATTTT.

The chain combines TRBV7-3 with TRBJ2-7; TRBD1 matches 9 bases. Germline assignment: CDR1 SGHTA and CDR2 FQGTGA. The CDR3 has 13 residues. V gave up 3 bases and J gave up 5 bases; unmatched junction bases: 2. CDR3 in DNA: TGTGCCAGCAGCTTGGGACAGGGCCACGAGCAGTACTTC. It encodes CASSLGQGHEQYF.